This entry concerns a single T cell receptor (beta chain). Its antigen target is currently unknown. Base quality data are lacking; no much larger clone is found one base away. The library was built by means of the immunoSEQ multiplex PCR assay. TCRdb obtained this table from immuneACCESS and retained in-frame rearrangements with V and J assigned. These tables miss some clones; where compared with another copy, unresolved V genes account for less than half of the shortfall, and the remainder is unexplained. Here the sample has about 45,000 clones; roughly 90% occur a single time. About a fifth of the sample is held by the ten biggest clonotypes. These data originate in a study of control samples from healthy donors and cancer patients (dated by TCRdb to 2020 to 2022). Via the germline V gene, CDR1 is LGHNA and CDR2 YNFKEQ. V is cut by 1 base and J by 8 bases, and the space between the germline ends is 20 bases. The CDR3 runs 16 amino acids, cysteine and phenylalanine included. The DNA shown is the 48-base CDR3, in frame from base 1.

This TCR came from a woman in her thirties or forties with head and neck cancer. The sample comprised PBMCs. The receptor chain draws on TRBV4-2 and TRBJ1-2; no D gene call is confident. CDR3 protein: CASSQASPPADGGYTF. The nucleotide sequence is given as TGTGCCAGCAGCCAAGCTTCACCTCCGGCAGACGGAGGCTACACCTTC.